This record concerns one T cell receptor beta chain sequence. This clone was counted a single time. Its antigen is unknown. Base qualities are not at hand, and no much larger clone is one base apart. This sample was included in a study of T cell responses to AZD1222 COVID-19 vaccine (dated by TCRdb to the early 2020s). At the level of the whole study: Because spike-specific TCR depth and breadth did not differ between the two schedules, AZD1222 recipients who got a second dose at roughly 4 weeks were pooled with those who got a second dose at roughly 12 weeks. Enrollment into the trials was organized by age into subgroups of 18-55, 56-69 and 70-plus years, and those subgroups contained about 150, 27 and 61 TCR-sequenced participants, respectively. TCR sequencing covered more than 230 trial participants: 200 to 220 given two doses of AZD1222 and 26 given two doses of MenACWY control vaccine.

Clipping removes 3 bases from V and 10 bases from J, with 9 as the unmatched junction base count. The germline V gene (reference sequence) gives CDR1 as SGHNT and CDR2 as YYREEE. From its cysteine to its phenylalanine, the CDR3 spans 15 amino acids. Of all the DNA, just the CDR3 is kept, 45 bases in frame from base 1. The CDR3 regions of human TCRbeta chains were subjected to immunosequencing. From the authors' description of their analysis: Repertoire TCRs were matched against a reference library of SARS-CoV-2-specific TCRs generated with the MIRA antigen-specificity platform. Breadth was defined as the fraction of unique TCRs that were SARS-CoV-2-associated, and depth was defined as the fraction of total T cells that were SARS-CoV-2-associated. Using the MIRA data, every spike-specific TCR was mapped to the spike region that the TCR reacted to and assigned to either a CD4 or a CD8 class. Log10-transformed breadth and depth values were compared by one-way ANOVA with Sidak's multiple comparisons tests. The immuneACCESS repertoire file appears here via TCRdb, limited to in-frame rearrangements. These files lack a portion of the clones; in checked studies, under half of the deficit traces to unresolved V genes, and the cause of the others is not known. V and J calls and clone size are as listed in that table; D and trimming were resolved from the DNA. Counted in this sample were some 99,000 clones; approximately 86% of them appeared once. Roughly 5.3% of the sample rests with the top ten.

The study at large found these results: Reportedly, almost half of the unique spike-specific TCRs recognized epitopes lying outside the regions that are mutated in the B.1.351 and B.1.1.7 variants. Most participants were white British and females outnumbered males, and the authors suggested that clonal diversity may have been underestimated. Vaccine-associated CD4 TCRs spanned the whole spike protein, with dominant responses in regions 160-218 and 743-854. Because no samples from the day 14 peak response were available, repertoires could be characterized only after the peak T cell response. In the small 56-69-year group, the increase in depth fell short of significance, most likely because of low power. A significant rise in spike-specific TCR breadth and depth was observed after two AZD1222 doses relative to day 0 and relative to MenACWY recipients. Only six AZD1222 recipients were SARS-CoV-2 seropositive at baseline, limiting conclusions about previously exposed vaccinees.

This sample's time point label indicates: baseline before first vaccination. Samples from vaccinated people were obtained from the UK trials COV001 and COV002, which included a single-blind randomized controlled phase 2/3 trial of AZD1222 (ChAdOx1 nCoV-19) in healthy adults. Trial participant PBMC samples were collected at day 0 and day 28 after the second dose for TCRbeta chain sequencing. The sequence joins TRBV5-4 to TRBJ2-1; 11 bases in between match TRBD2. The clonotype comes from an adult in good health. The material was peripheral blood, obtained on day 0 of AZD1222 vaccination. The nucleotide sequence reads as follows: TGTGCCAGCAGCTCTCTAGCGGGAGGCAGGGAGGAGCAGTTCTTC. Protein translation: CASSSLAGGREEQFF.